These T cell receptor beta chains were read from a single sample in a study of cytomegalovirus exposure and HLA in healthy donors. Sequenced by immunoSEQ multiplex PCR; TCRdb stores in-frame clones only, minus some. Of 75,000 to 100,000 clones detected, 60% to 80% appear once; the ten largest clones hold roughly 3%. The sample comprised PBMCs. The origin of the receptors is a middle-aged man in good health and CMV-seronegative. Each CDR3 is given with its conserved first and last residue. Each record gives: clone size, D gene, CDR3 length, J gene, V gene, CDR3 DNA, CDR3 protein. The D gene is left open where the match is weak. The size entry is marked missing in some rows and otherwise reads once, few, many or a size class.

NA | TRBD2 | 16 | TRBJ2-1 | TRBV4-1 | TGCGCCAGCAGCCAAGATGGGCCTCGACTAGCGAGTGAGCAGTTCTTC | CASSQDGPRLASEQFF
NA | NA | 13 | TRBJ1-5 | TRBV7-6 | TGTGCCAGCAGCTTAGCAGGGGCTCAGCCCCAGCATTTT | CASSLAGAQPQHF
NA | NA | 11 | TRBJ2-7 | TRBV5-6 | TGTGCCAGCAGCCACCGAAGCGAGCAGTACTTC | CASSHRSEQYF
once | NA | 15 | TRBJ2-2 | TRBV28 | TGTGCCAGCAGCTGGGGCAGGGGAGATACCGGGGAGCTGTTTTTT | CASSWGRGDTGELFF
NA | NA | 12 | TRBJ2-6 | TRBV28 | TGTGCCAGCCTTGGGCGGGCCAACGTCCTGACTTTC | CASLGRANVLTF
NA | NA | 13 | TRBJ1-2 | TRBV27 | TGTGCCAGCAGAACACAGGGTCCGGGGGGCTACACCTTC | CASRTQGPGGYTF
NA | TRBD2 | 16 | TRBJ2-1 | TRBV19 | TGTGCCAGTAGAGGACCTAGCGGGGGGGATAACAATGAGCAGTTCTTC | CASRGPSGGDNNEQFF
NA | NA | 13 | TRBJ1-1 | TRBV12-5 | TGTGCTAGTGGTTTGAGAGCCAACACTGAAGCTTTCTTT | CASGLRANTEAFF
NA | TRBD1 | 15 | TRBJ1-4 | TRBV6-5 | TGTGCCAGCAGTTTGGGGCAGGGGGTTCACGTAAAACTGTTTTTT | CASSLGQGVHVKLFF
NA | NA | 18 | TRBJ2-1 | TRBV7-6 | TGTGCCAGCAGCTCTGGTTCCCCCAGACTGATTTCCTACAATGAGCAGTTCTTC | CASSSGSPRLISYNEQFF
NA | NA | 16 | TRBJ2-7 | TRBV15 | TGTGCCACCAGCAGAGATTTGGACAGAAACTCCTACGAGCAGTACTTC | CATSRDLDRNSYEQYF
NA | NA | 14 | TRBJ1-1 | TRBV6-5 | TGTGCCAGCAGTTACACGGGGGAAAACACTGAAGCTTTCTTT | CASSYTGENTEAFF
NA | NA | 15 | TRBJ1-5 | TRBV19 | TGTGCCAGTAGCGACCGGAGGAACCGCGGTCAGCCCCAGCATTTT | CASSDRRNRGQPQHF
NA | NA | 14 | TRBJ1-2 | TRBV7-9 | TGTGCCAGCAGCTTAGTGGCGGAGGGATATGGCTACACCTTC | CASSLVAEGYGYTF
NA | TRBD2 | 15 | TRBJ2-7 | TRBV11-2 | TGTGCCAGCAGCCCAGCCCCGGGGGGAACGGACGAGCAGTACTTC | CASSPAPGGTDEQYF
NA | NA | 14 | TRBJ1-2 | TRBV5-1 | TGCGCCAGCAGCGAACAGGGATTTGGCTATGGCTACACCTTC | CASSEQGFGYGYTF
NA | NA | 17 | TRBJ1-1 | TRBV25-1 | TGTGCCAGCAGTGACCTAGACAGTACCCTCTCGGGCACTGAAGCTTTCTTT | CASSDLDSTLSGTEAFF
NA | NA | 16 | TRBJ1-1 | TRBV19 | TGTGCCAGTAGTCGGGTACGGATTCTCATGAACACTGAAGCTTTCTTT | CASSRVRILMNTEAFF
NA | TRBD1 | 15 | TRBJ2-1 | TRBV5-1 | TGCGCCAGCAGCTGGGACAGGGGGGACTACAATGAGCAGTTCTTC | CASSWDRGDYNEQFF
NA | NA | 13 | TRBJ2-7 | TRBV10-3 | TGTGCCATTGGAGGGACGGCCTCCTACGAGCAGTACTTC | CAIGGTASYEQYF
NA | NA | 11 | TRBJ2-3 | TRBV2 | TGTGCCAGCTTAGAGCAAAATACGCAGTATTTT | CASLEQNTQYF
NA | NA | 13 | TRBJ2-7 | TRBV2 | TGTGCCAGCGCGGGACAGACTACCTACGAGCAGTACTTC | CASAGQTTYEQYF
NA | NA | 15 | TRBJ2-5 | TRBV19 | TGTGCCAGTAGTACTGGGCAGGGAAAAGTAGAGACCCAGTACTTC | CASSTGQGKVETQYF
NA | TRBD2 | 16 | TRBJ2-2 | TRBV7-9 | TGTGCCAGCAGCCCCACTAGCGGGAGATACACCGGGGAGCTGTTTTTT | CASSPTSGRYTGELFF
NA | NA | 14 | TRBJ1-6 | TRBV6-5 | TGTGCCAGCAAGCGAAGCTCCTATAATTCACCCCTCCACTTT | CASKRSSYNSPLHF
once | NA | 12 | TRBJ2-7 | TRBV30 | TGTGCCTGGAGCGACAGCTCCTACGAGCAGTACTTC | CAWSDSSYEQYF
NA | NA | 16 | TRBJ1-2 | TRBV5-4 | TGTGCCAGCAGCCCAGTGATAGGTGTACAAGCGAATGGCTACACCTTC | CASSPVIGVQANGYTF
NA | NA | 14 | TRBJ2-2 | TRBV11-2 | TGTGCCAGCAGCTTAGACGGGGACACCGGGGAGCTGTTTTTT | CASSLDGDTGELFF
few | TRBD1 | 14 | TRBJ2-2 | TRBV5-1 | TGCGCCAGCAGCTCACAGGGGGCAGGCGGGGAGCTGTTTTTT | CASSSQGAGGELFF
NA | NA | 12 | TRBJ1-1 | TRBV28 | TGTGCCAGCAGTTTTCGGGACACTGAAGCTTTCTTT | CASSFRDTEAFF
NA | TRBD1 | 12 | TRBJ2-5 | TRBV6-1 | TGTGCCAGCACCGGACAGGGACGAGGGCAGTACTTC | CASTGQGRGQYF
once | NA | 18 | TRBJ2-7 | TRBV11-3 | TGTGCCAGCAGCTTAGGACAGGGGGGACTAGCGAGCTCCTACGAGCAGTACTTC | CASSLGQGGLASSYEQYF
few | TRBD1 | 14 | TRBJ2-7 | TRBV29-1 | TGCAGCGTTGAGAGGGACAGGGGGCACGGCGAGCAGTACTTC | CSVERDRGHGEQYF
NA | TRBD1 | 16 | TRBJ1-2 | TRBV4-1 | TGCGCCAGCAGCCAAGTACTCGGACAGGGGGTGACTGGCTACACCTTC | CASSQVLGQGVTGYTF
NA | TRBD2 | 17 | TRBJ2-6 | TRBV9 | TGTGCCAGCAGCGTAGGGGGACTAAGCTCTGGGGCCAACGTCCTGACTTTC | CASSVGGLSSGANVLTF
NA | TRBD2 | 11 | TRBJ2-5 | TRBV18 | TGTGCCAGCTCACCCCGGGTAGCGGGAGACTTC | CASSPRVAGDF
few | TRBD2 | 16 | TRBJ2-1 | TRBV7-2 | TGTGCCAGCAGCTTAGTGAGACTAGCGGTATACAATGAGCAGTTCTTC | CASSLVRLAVYNEQFF
NA | TRBD2 | 15 | TRBJ2-7 | TRBV4-1 | TGCGCCAGCAGCCGGACGACTAGCGCTTTCTACGAGCAGTACTTC | CASSRTTSAFYEQYF
once | TRBD2 | 18 | TRBJ2-3 | TRBV7-2 | TGTGCCAGCAGCTCAGAGTCCGGGACTAGCGCCCGCACAGATACGCAGTATTTT | CASSSESGTSARTDTQYF
NA | NA | 12 | TRBJ2-1 | TRBV5-1 | TGCGCCAGCAGCTTACAGGGTAATGAGCAGTTCTTC | CASSLQGNEQFF
NA | NA | 12 | TRBJ2-7 | TRBV10-1 | TGCGCCAGCAGTGGAGGGGGGGGCGAGCAGTACTTC | CASSGGGGEQYF
NA | NA | 13 | TRBJ2-7 | TRBV2 | TGTGCCAGCGCTCGGACCACTAGAAACGAGCAGTACTTC | CASARTTRNEQYF